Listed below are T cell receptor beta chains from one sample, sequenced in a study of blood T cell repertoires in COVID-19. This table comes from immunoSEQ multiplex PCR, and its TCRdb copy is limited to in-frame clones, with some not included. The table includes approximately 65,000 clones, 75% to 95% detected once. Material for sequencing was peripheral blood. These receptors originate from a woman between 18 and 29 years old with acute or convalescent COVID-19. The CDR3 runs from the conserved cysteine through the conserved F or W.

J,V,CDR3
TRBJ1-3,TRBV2,CASSPSSGNTIYF
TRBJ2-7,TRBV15,CATSVTGGSTYEQYF
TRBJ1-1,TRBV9,CASSPRTGEDTEAFF
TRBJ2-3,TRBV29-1,CSVEAVDTQYF
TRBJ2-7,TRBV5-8,CASSWGLYEQYF
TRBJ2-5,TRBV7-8,CASNNQGPGPRGETQYF
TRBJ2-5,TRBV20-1,CSASARDLVPSGSWGETQYF
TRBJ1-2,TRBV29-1,CSVATGDGDYGYTF
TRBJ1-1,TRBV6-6,CASSYTPQGTEAFF
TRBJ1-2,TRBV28,CASSPGGVVYGYTF
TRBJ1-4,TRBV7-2,CASSLGAGGYEKLFF
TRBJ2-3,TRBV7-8,CASRRERAGGTDTQYF
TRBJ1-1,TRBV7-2,CASSLGAGSPQAFF
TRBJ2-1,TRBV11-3,CASSLGAGVYNEQFF
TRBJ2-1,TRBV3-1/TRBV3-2,CASSQVAGGYNEQFF
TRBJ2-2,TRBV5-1,CASSPGLAGNTGELFF
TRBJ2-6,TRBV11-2,CASSLFSSSGANVLTF
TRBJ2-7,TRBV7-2,CASSLYGAYEQYF
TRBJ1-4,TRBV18,CASSSGQGTTNEKLFF
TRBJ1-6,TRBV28,CASSTAGDSPLHF
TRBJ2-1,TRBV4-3,CASSQDLAGISSYNEQFF
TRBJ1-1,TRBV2,CASRRTGGAGNTEAFF